A single sample is the source of the 32 T cell receptor beta chains below, sequenced in a study of regulatory T cells in long-lasting Graves disease. TCR beta libraries were built with iRepertoire HTBI primers and Arm-PCR of CDR3 regions. From the multiplex PCR reads, TCRdb called clonotypes with MiXCR, one entry per CDR3 protein. This table holds 350,000 to 500,000 distinct CDR3 sequences, 20% to 25% found once. Time point specified: persistent/refractory GD, antithyroid drugs over 5 years with positive TRAb. PBMCs provided the RNA from which the TCR library was made. The material sequenced was peripheral blood mononuclear cells (PBMCs), taken when the disease was refractory, from a patient treated with antithyroid drugs. These receptors were taken from a female donor with Graves disease.

This clonotype was observed a handful of times. A read error is possible here, since a much larger clone lies one base away. J is TRBJ2-6 and V is TRBV28, with TRBD1 matching 7 bases. The CDR3 contains 18 residues. Germline CDR1 MDHEN, CDR2 SYDVKM. The CDR3 DNA reads as TGTGTCAGCAGTCCGTTAGGCAGGGGGTCCACTGGGGCCAACGTCCTGACTTTC. Its protein product is CVSSPLGRGSTGANVLTF.

The chain couples TRBV20-1 to TRBJ1-2, with a possible D match to TRBD1 (5 bases). Germline lookup yields CDR1 DFQATT and CDR2 SNEGSKA (reference sequence). This CDR3 comprises 13 residues. Trimming took off 4 bases at V and 9 bases at J, with 18 bases between the two ends. DNA of the CDR3: TGCAGTGCTAAAGGTCAGGGCCTCCACCGCTACACCTTC. Encoded protein: CSAKGQGLHRYTF.

This clonotype came up many times. The chain links TRBV28 to TRBJ1-2; TRBD1 matches at 9 bases. There are 12 residues in the CDR3. CDR1 is MDHEN, CDR2 SYDVKM, per germline. V was clipped by 7 bases and J by 7 bases; unmatched bases: 4. In DNA form, the CDR3 reads TGTGCCAGCAACCAGGACAGGGGTGGCTACACCTTC. Its protein is CASNQDRGGYTF.

This clonotype was recorded a few times. V gene TRBV6-5 combines with J gene TRBJ2-7, with TRBD2 matching over 7 bases. V lost 2 bases to trimming and J lost 2 bases; unmatched junction nucleotides: 9. Germline V gives CDR1 MNHEY, CDR2 SVGAGI. This CDR3 has 16 residues. CDR3 sequence: CASSYLGGGTPYEQYF. The CDR3 region has the DNA TGTGCCAGCAGTTACCTCGGGGGAGGGACCCCCTACGAGCAGTACTTC.

J is TRBJ1-1 and V is TRBV25-1; no clear D. The length of the CDR3 is 14 residues. Germline loops: CDR1 MGHDK, CDR2 SYGVNS. V lost 4 bases and J 5 bases, leaving 14 bases between the germline ends. The CDR3 DNA sequence: TGTGCCAGCAGTGGGTTAGGCAGTGGGACTGAAGCTTTCTTT. It specifies CASSGLGSGTEAFF.

This chain connects TRBV5-1 to TRBJ1-2; unclear D gene. The CDR3 loop spans 15 amino acids. The germline gives CDR1 SGHRS, CDR2 YFSETQ. V gave up 0 bases and J gave up 8 bases, with 17 bases separating them. In DNA, the CDR3 is TGCGCCAGCAGCTTGGGGACTGAAGGTCCAGGCGGCTACACCTTC. Amino acid sequence: CASSLGTEGPGGYTF.

The chain recombines TRBV5-1 with TRBJ2-5, with TRBD2 as a possible D gene (6 bases). Germline values: CDR1 SGHRS, CDR2 YFSETQ. The CDR3 is 16 amino acids. Between the trimmed V and J ends, which lost 4 bases and 5 bases, there was a span of 21 bases. As DNA, the CDR3 is TGCGCCAGCAGCCTAAGGGCGGCGGGGCCGGGGGAGACCCAGTACTTC. The encoded protein is CASSLRAAGPGETQYF.

This clonotype occurred a few times. V and J are TRBV19 and TRBJ1-5; 9 positions match TRBD1. The CDR3 consists of 16 residues. Germline loops: CDR1 LNHDA, CDR2 SQIVND (reference sequence). Germline trimming cut 7 bases from V and 5 bases from J; bases unmatched to any gene: 12. The CDR3 nucleotides read TGTGCCAGTACCACTCTCGACAGGGGGAAGGATCAGCCCCAGCATTTT. Its protein product is CASTTLDRGKDQPQHF.

This clonotype was counted a single time. This rearrangement joins TRBV5-1 to TRBJ2-5; 8 bases match TRBD2. CDR1 SGHRS and CDR2 YFSETQ come from the germline V gene. J gave up 5 bases and V 0 bases, and 6 bases lay outside the gene matches. The CDR3 totals 15 residues. CDR3 sequence: CASSLEGTRGETQYF. DNA of the CDR3: TGCGCCAGCAGCTTGGAAGGGACTAGAGGCGAGACCCAGTACTTC.

The chain links TRBV15 to TRBJ2-7, with TRBD2 identical over 14 bases. V lost 3 bases and J lost 0; bases outside the gene matches: 13. The length of the CDR3 is 20 residues. Per the germline V gene, CDR1 is LNHNV and CDR2 is YYDKDF (reference sequence). The CDR3 region has the DNA TGTGCCACCAGCAGCCCCGCCGGGACTAGCGGGAGAGGGGGCTCCTACGAGCAGTACTTC. This codes for CATSSPAGTSGRGGSYEQYF.

This clonotype was detected many times. This chain links TRBV27 with TRBJ1-5, with TRBD1 matching 8 bases. Trimming took 1 base from V and 6 from J; bases not matched to a gene: 5. CDR1 MNHEY and CDR2 SMNVEV come from the germline V gene (reference sequence). The CDR3 contains 15 residues. Here the CDR3 reads CASSLWDRRPQPQHF. CDR3 DNA: TGTGCCAGCAGTTTATGGGACAGGCGGCCTCAGCCCCAGCATTTT.

There are many counts of this clonotype. The rearrangement uses TRBV4-1 and TRBJ1-2; a possible D gene is TRBD1 (5 bases). V was cut by 1 base and J by 11 bases, with 20 bases left in between. Germline values: CDR1 MGHRA, CDR2 YSYEKL. The CDR3 runs to 15 residues. In nucleotides, the CDR3 is TGCGCCAGCAGCCAAGGTAGAGACACGGTCCGGGGGTACACCTTC. This translates into CASSQGRDTVRGYTF.

This clonotype was observed at least ten times. This rearrangement joins TRBV7-3 to TRBJ1-2; 7 bases align to TRBD1. Trimming at V came to 5 bases and at J to 1 base, leaving 7 bases not matched to a gene. This CDR3 is built from 15 residues. CDR1 and CDR2 (germline): SGHTA, FQGTGA. The CDR3 coding sequence is TGTGCCAGCAGCCCAACAGGGGCCCTTAACTATGGCTACACCTTC. Its protein is CASSPTGALNYGYTF.

This clonotype was counted a few times. J is TRBJ2-7 and V is TRBV20-1, with D possibly TRBD2 on 5 matching bases. CDR1 and CDR2 from the germline V gene are DFQATT and SNEGSKA (reference sequence). Between the trimmed V and J ends, which lost 0 bases and 4 bases, there was a span of 22 bases. The length of the CDR3 is 17 residues. The CDR3 protein is CSAREEWRSGRAYEQYF. DNA of the CDR3: TGCAGTGCTAGAGAAGAATGGAGGAGCGGCAGAGCATACGAGCAGTACTTC.

There are many counts of this clonotype. The chain combines TRBV5-5 with TRBJ2-7, with no clear D. In germline, CDR1 is SGHKS, CDR2 YYEKEE (reference sequence). V lost 2 bases and J 7 bases, leaving 7 bases between the germline ends. This CDR3 is built from 11 residues. This CDR3 reads CASSFSVEQYF. The CDR3 region has the DNA TGTGCCAGCAGCTTTAGTGTTGAGCAGTACTTC.

This clonotype was picked up many times. The V and J genes are TRBV12-3 or TRBV12-4 and TRBJ1-1; D gene uncertain. The CDR3 spans 11 residues. Trimming pared 5 bases from V and 7 bases from J, leaving 8 bases between. The CDR3 DNA reads as TGTGCCAGCAGTCAGAGTAGTGAAGCTTTCTTT. Translated: CASSQSSEAFF.

This chain links TRBV10-3 with TRBJ2-7; D gene unclear. Germline values: CDR1 ENHRY, CDR2 SYGVKD. Trimming removed 4 bases from V and 4 bases from J, with 5 bases in between. This CDR3 comprises 11 residues. CDR3 sequence reads: CAISARYEQYF. The CDR3 DNA reads TGTGCCATCAGTGCCAGATACGAGCAGTACTTC.

A remark on this clonotype: A single base separates this from a much larger clone, so it may be a read error. The J gene is TRBJ2-6, the V gene TRBV3-1; TRBD2 agrees at 7 bases. This CDR3 has 16 amino acids. With 11 bases clipped from V and 0 bases from J, the junction kept 10 bases outside the gene matches. Germline values: CDR1 LGHDT, CDR2 YNNKEL (reference sequence). The CDR3 here is CALAVLASSGANVLTF. The CDR3 bases are TGTGCCTTAGCAGTACTAGCGAGCTCTGGGGCCAACGTCCTGACTTTC.

The sample holds many counts of this clonotype. The V call is TRBV7-2, the J call TRBJ2-5, with 8 bases identical to TRBD1. The V and J ends lost 5 bases and 5 bases, in that order; junction bases with no gene match: 10. Looked up from germline, CDR1 is SGHTA and CDR2 is FQGNSA. The CDR3 contains 15 residues. CDR3 in amino acids: CASSPGQGVRETQYF. In DNA, the CDR3 is TGTGCCAGCAGCCCAGGACAGGGAGTAAGGGAGACCCAGTACTTC.

This clonotype was observed many times. This chain uses TRBV27 with TRBJ2-5, with D maybe TRBD2 (6 bases). The CDR3 contains 16 residues. Trimming stripped 5 bases from V and 5 bases from J, with 21 bases between. Germline loops: CDR1 MNHEY, CDR2 SMNVEV (reference sequence). The CDR3 DNA reads as TGTGCCAGCAGTCCAAACATCGGAGGGCCCGGGGAGACCCAGTACTTC. Amino acids: CASSPNIGGPGETQYF.

In the case of this clonotype: With a far larger clone one base away, a read error is the likely cause. This rearrangement joins TRBV6-2 or TRBV6-3 to TRBJ1-1; D gene uncertain. Trimming pared 4 bases from V and 1 base from J, leaving 7 bases between. CDR3 length equals 13 residues. Germline V gene data show CDR1 as MNHEY and CDR2 as SVGEGT. Written as DNA, the CDR3 is TGTGCCAGCAGTTGCTCAGGGAACACTGAAGCTTTCTTT. Translated: CASSCSGNTEAFF.

The J gene is TRBJ2-1, the V gene TRBV12-3 or TRBV12-4; TRBD2 matches at 14 bases. The CDR3 covers 15 residues. V dropped 5 bases and J dropped 6; count of bases not matched to a gene: 3. CDR3 nucleotides: TGTGCCAGCAGTGGGACTAGCGGGAGTACCAATGAGCAGTTCTTC. This sequence encodes CASSGTSGSTNEQFF.

This clonotype was counted only a few times. In nucleotides, the CDR3 is TGTGCCTGGAGTCCCCGTGGACAGGGGTACGAGCAGTACTTC. This encodes CAWSPRGQGYEQYF. The chain joins TRBV30 to TRBJ2-7; TRBD1 aligns across 9 bases. CDR3 length: 14 amino acids. Per the germline V gene, CDR1 is GTSNPN and CDR2 is SVGIG (reference sequence). The junction had 6 bases not matched to a gene; V was cut back by 2 bases and J by 4 bases.

This clonotype showed up just a few times. The V gene is TRBV18, the J gene TRBJ2-5; 10 positions match TRBD1. The CDR3 totals 14 residues. The germline gives CDR1 KGHSH, CDR2 LQKENI. J was trimmed by 1 base and V by 6 bases; bases with no gene match: 2. The CDR3 region is CASSGTGAQETQYF. The CDR3 DNA is TGTGCCAGCTCCGGGACAGGGGCCCAAGAGACCCAGTACTTC. The full variable domain, with the rest looked up from reference TRBV18 and TRBJ2-5, is NAGVMQNPRHLVRRRGQEARLRCSPMKGHSHVYWYRQLPEEGLKFMVYLQKENIIDESGMPKERFSAEFPKEGPSILRIQQVVRGDSAAYFCASSGTGAQETQYFGPGTRLLVL.

Points on this clonotype: A much larger clone lies a single base off, so this may be a read error. The chain has TRBV5-1 and TRBJ2-2; maybe TRBD1 (6 bases). CDR1 and CDR2 (germline): SGHRS, YFSETQ. The CDR3 has 14 amino acids. This CDR3 reads CASRGQSNTGEPFF. The CDR3 DNA reads TGCGCCAGCAGAGGACAGTCGAACACCGGGGAGCCGTTTTTT.

The chain has TRBV6-1 and TRBJ2-1; D is uncertain. The germline gives CDR1 MNHNS, CDR2 SASEGT. CDR3 length equals 15 residues. The ends were cut back, 5 bases at V and 6 bases at J, with 17 bases in the middle. The CDR3 nucleotides read TGTGCCAGCAGTTACGTGTCGGAGCCCCGCAATGAGCAGTTCTTC. It translates to CASSYVSEPRNEQFF.

The chain combines TRBV20-1 with TRBJ2-7, with a possible D match to TRBD2 (5 bases). V shed 0 bases and J shed 5 bases, with 11 bases lying between them. The CDR3 extends over 13 amino acids. Germline values: CDR1 DFQATT, CDR2 SNEGSKA (reference sequence). CDR3 in DNA: TGCAGTGCTAGAGATTTGGGGAGCGACGAGCAGTACTTC. Translated: CSARDLGSDEQYF.

The sample holds many counts of this clonotype. V is TRBV2 and J is TRBJ2-7; TRBD1 agrees at 7 bases. From germline, CDR1 is SNHLY and CDR2 FYNNEI. CDR3 length equals 13 residues. The junction had 3 bases not matched to a gene; V was cut back by 6 bases and J by 1 base. The DNA of the CDR3 is TGTGCCAGCAGCACACAGGGGTCCTACGAGCAGTACTTC. Residues: CASSTQGSYEQYF.

In its sample, this clonotype was seen many times. The chain employs TRBV15 and TRBJ1-6; 7 nucleotides agree with TRBD1. Germline V CDR1 and CDR2: LNHNV, YYDKDF (reference sequence). V gave up 4 bases and J gave up 7 bases; unmatched junction bases: 7. This CDR3 spans 15 amino acids. CDR3 in amino acids: CATSNRGQANSPLHF. In DNA form, the CDR3 reads TGTGCCACCAGCAACCGCGGACAGGCAAATTCACCCCTCCACTTT. Using reference TRBV15 and TRBJ1-6 for the parts outside the CDR3, the full variable domain is DAMVIQNPRYQVTQFGKPVTLSCSQTLNHNVMYWYQQKSSQAPKLLFHYYDKDFNNEADTPDNFQSRRPNTSFCFLDIRSPGLGDTAMYLCATSNRGQANSPLHFGNGTRLTVT.

Worth noting for this clonotype: This probably arose from a read error, given a far larger clone one base away. This chain joins TRBV11-2 and TRBJ2-5; 8 nucleotides align to TRBD1. From germline, CDR1 is SGHAT and CDR2 FQNNGV. V was clipped by 6 bases and J by 4 bases; unmatched bases: 10. This CDR3 region has 15 residues. CDR3 nucleotide sequence: TGTGCCAGCAGTGGACAGGACAGGGAAGGAGAGACCCAGTACTTC. It specifies CASSGQDREGETQYF.

This clonotype was observed a handful of times. This sequence joins TRBV4-1 and TRBJ1-2; 7 bases align to TRBD1. Unmatched junction bases numbered 12, after V lost 6 bases and J lost 5 bases. The CDR3 sequence is 15 residues long. The V gene's germline CDR1 is MGHRA and CDR2 YSYEKL. The CDR3 sequence is CASRKPGGTEYGYTF. In DNA form, the CDR3 reads TGCGCCAGCAGGAAACCAGGGGGGACAGAATATGGCTACACCTTC.

This sequence joins TRBV29-1 and TRBJ1-4; 10 bases line up with TRBD1. V lost 1 base to trimming and J lost 8 bases; unmatched junction nucleotides: 10. The germline CDR1 and CDR2 sequences are SQVTM and ANQGSEA. CDR3 size: 16 residues. This CDR3 is CSVEGPFGTGEEKLFF. CDR3 DNA sequence: TGCAGCGTTGAAGGCCCCTTTGGGACAGGGGAGGAAAAACTGTTTTTT.